These 26 T cell receptor beta chains were sequenced from one sample in a study of T cell responses to AZD1222 COVID-19 vaccine. TCRdb's copy holds only in-frame clones and misses some; the assay was immunoSEQ multiplex PCR. Of about 140,000 clones in the sample, roughly 86% were seen once. Specimen: peripheral blood, collected 28 days after the second dose of the MenACWY control vaccine. These receptors all stem from an adult who received the MenACWY meningococcal vaccine as a control.

This sequence joins TRBV4-3 and TRBJ1-1; D remains ambiguous. The CDR3 totals 15 residues. Germline V gene sequence: CDR1 LGHNA, CDR2 YSLEER. The V and J ends lost 1 base and 0 bases respectively, with 9 bases between them. CDR3 residues: CASSQVLALNTEAFF. The CDR3 nucleotides read TGCGCCAGCAGCCAAGTATTGGCACTGAACACTGAAGCTTTCTTT.

The chain combines TRBV7-8 with TRBJ1-2, with TRBD1 matching over 10 bases. Germline V gene lookup returns CDR1 SGHVS and CDR2 FQNEAQ. Trimming removed 0 bases from V and 3 bases from J; junction bases left unmatched: 4. CDR3 length: 16 residues. The CDR3 bases are TGTGCCAGCAGCTTAGCCCCCGGGACAGGGGACTATGGCTACACCTTC. This gives the protein CASSLAPGTGDYGYTF.

This clone came up a few times. The rearrangement joins TRBV4-3 to TRBJ2-7; D call uncertain. Looked up from germline, CDR1 is LGHNA and CDR2 is YSLEER. The V gene lost 0 bases and the J gene lost 6 bases, with 18 bases spanning the gap. This CDR3 has 16 amino acids. The CDR3 sequence: CASSQDSSHSRPEQYF. The CDR3 DNA is TGCGCCAGCAGCCAAGATTCCAGCCATAGCCGTCCCGAGCAGTACTTC.

This chain connects TRBV5-6 to TRBJ1-3; D unclear. This CDR3 has 17 amino acids. Germline V lookup: CDR1 SGHDT, CDR2 YYEEEE. Trimming left V 3 bases short and J 0 bases short, with 16 bases between. The chain's CDR3 is CASSSLGGVTSGNTIYF. The CDR3 nucleotides are TGTGCCAGCAGCTCCCTTGGCGGGGTCACCTCTGGAAACACCATATATTTT.

The J gene is TRBJ2-5, the V gene TRBV5-1; D gene unclear. Germline lookup yields CDR1 SGHRS and CDR2 YFSETQ. This CDR3 contains 13 residues. V dropped 0 bases and J dropped 2 bases, with 5 bases sitting between them. In DNA form, the CDR3 reads TGCGCCAGCAGCTTGGGCCGGCAAGAGACCCAGTACTTC. It is translated as CASSLGRQETQYF.

The chain joins TRBV5-1 to TRBJ2-2, with unresolved D. CDR3 length: 12 amino acids. In germline, CDR1 is SGHRS, CDR2 YFSETQ. The V end was cut by 6 bases, the J end by 2 bases, with 5 bases between. CDR3 protein: CASTQNTGELFF. The CDR3, as DNA: TGCGCCAGCACCCAAAACACCGGGGAGCTGTTTTTT.

V usage is TRBV3-1 (or the pseudogene TRBV3-2) and J usage is TRBJ2-1; 14 nucleotides match TRBD2. Germline loops: CDR1 LGHDT, CDR2 YNNKEL (reference sequence). The CDR3 runs to 15 residues. The V segment lost 4 bases and the J segment 10 bases; nucleotides outside the gene matches: 6. The CDR3 reads CASSLGLAGDPEQFF. Here the CDR3 DNA reads TGTGCCAGCAGCCTGGGACTAGCGGGGGACCCCGAGCAGTTCTTC.

The rearrangement uses TRBV5-6 and TRBJ1-2, with D unresolved. From germline, CDR1 is SGHDT and CDR2 YYEEEE. V lost 4 bases, J lost 1 base, and 11 bases lay in between. The CDR3 has 14 amino acids. Here the CDR3 DNA reads TGTGCCAGCAGCCCCGGTCGGCTTAACTATGGCTACACCTTC. As protein: CASSPGRLNYGYTF.

The gene calls are TRBV11-3 and TRBJ2-7; TRBD1 is a possible D gene (5 bases). CDR1 is SGHNT, CDR2 YENEEA, per germline. This CDR3 region has 14 residues. V was pared by 9 bases and J by 6 bases, with 21 bases between. CDR3 sequence (DNA): TGTGCCAGTAATCATTTTGACAGCCCCGGCGAGCAGTACTTC. Its translation is CASNHFDSPGEQYF.

The V call is TRBV6-5, the J call TRBJ1-2, with D possibly matching TRBD1 (6 bases). Trimming took off 0 bases at V and 2 bases at J, with 10 bases between the two ends. Germline loops: CDR1 MNHEY, CDR2 SVGAGI. The CDR3 consists of 15 residues. The CDR3 sequence is CASSYSVTGNYGYTF. DNA for the CDR3: TGTGCCAGCAGTTACTCGGTAACAGGGAACTATGGCTACACCTTC.

The chain uses TRBV28 and TRBJ1-2; D might be TRBD1 (5 bases). Germline V gene lookup returns CDR1 MDHEN and CDR2 SYDVKM. Deletions cut 6 bases from V and 2 bases from J, with 10 bases between. The CDR3 is 13 amino acids. The CDR3 sequence: CASRNGHNYGYTF. DNA for the CDR3: TGTGCCAGCAGGAACGGACACAACTATGGCTACACCTTC.

V and J are TRBV7-3 and TRBJ2-1; the D gene could be TRBD1 or TRBD2 (5 bases each). The CDR3 length is 15 residues. V dropped 2 bases and J dropped 6 bases, with 14 bases sitting between them. The V gene's germline CDR1 is SGHTA and CDR2 FQGTGA. CDR3 in amino acids: CASSLRGGRTNEQFF. CDR3 bases: TGTGCCAGCAGCTTACGGGGCGGGCGTACCAATGAGCAGTTCTTC. The full variable domain, completed using reference TRBV7-3 and TRBJ2-1, is GAGVSQTPSNKVTEKGKYVELRCDPISGHTALYWYRQSLGQGPEFLIYFQGTGAADDSGLPNDRFFAVRPEGSVSTLKIQRTERGDSAVYLCASSLRGGRTNEQFFGPGTRLTVL.

The chain recombines TRBV3-1 (or the pseudogene TRBV3-2) with TRBJ1-6, with 9 bases fitting TRBD1. Germline CDR1 is LGHDT and CDR2 is YNNKEL (reference sequence). V was clipped by 2 bases and J by 9 bases; unmatched bases: 2. CDR3 length equals 14 residues. The chain's CDR3 is CASSQTGGGSPLHF. CDR3 DNA: TGTGCCAGCAGCCAAACAGGGGGCGGTTCACCCCTCCACTTT.

The V call is TRBV6-6, the J call TRBJ1-1; D is possibly TRBD1 (5 bases). With 0 bases removed from V and 4 bases from J, the gap between germline ends came to 12 bases. Per the germline V gene, CDR1 is MNHNY and CDR2 is SVGAGI (reference sequence). This CDR3 has 15 residues. As DNA, the CDR3 is TGTGCCAGCAGTTACTCCTCAGGGTCCGGCACTGAAGCTTTCTTT. This gives the protein CASSYSSGSGTEAFF.

The gene calls are TRBV12-3 or TRBV12-4 and TRBJ1-1, with D maybe TRBD1 (6 bases). The CDR3 has 13 amino acids. Trimming pared 7 bases from V and 4 bases from J, leaving 13 bases between. CDR3 DNA sequence: TGTGCCAGCAACGAGAGAGGGGGCACTGAAGCTTTCTTT. It codes for CASNERGGTEAFF.

The V call is TRBV13, the J call TRBJ1-2; 7 positions match TRBD1. Germline trimming cut 0 bases from V and 4 bases from J; bases unmatched to any gene: 8. Germline V gene lookup returns CDR1 PRHDT and CDR2 FYEKMQ (reference sequence). This CDR3 region has 16 residues. CDR3 amino acids: CASSLGGQTSGYGYTF. The DNA for the CDR3 is TGTGCCAGCAGCTTAGGGGGACAGACTTCTGGCTATGGCTACACCTTC. The variable domain in full, completed from reference TRBV13 and TRBJ1-2, reads AAGVIQSPRHLIKEKRETATLKCYPIPRHDTVYWYQQGPGQDPQFLISFYEKMQSDKGSIPDRFSAQQFSDYHSELNMSSLELGDSALYFCASSLGGQTSGYGYTFGSGTRLTVV.

This clone was seen once. The DNA of the CDR3 is TGCGCCAGCAGCTTGTACGGGGGGCACAATCAGCCCCAGCATTTT. It encodes CASSLYGGHNQPQHF. The V and J genes are TRBV5-1 and TRBJ1-5; tentative D call: TRBD1 (6 bases). Trimming removed 1 base from V and 3 bases from J, with 11 bases in between. The CDR3 runs to 15 residues. The V gene's germline CDR1 is SGHRS and CDR2 YFSETQ.

The chain links TRBV15 to TRBJ1-5, with D possibly being TRBD1 (5 bases). V dropped 0 bases and J dropped 5 bases, with 11 bases sitting between them. Germline V gives CDR1 LNHNV, CDR2 YYDKDF (reference sequence). The CDR3 has 15 amino acids. This CDR3 reads CATSRDRQGDQPQHF. The CDR3 DNA reads TGTGCCACCAGCAGAGATCGGCAGGGAGATCAGCCCCAGCATTTT. Combining the CDR3 with reference TRBV15 and TRBJ1-5 gives the whole variable domain DAMVIQNPRYQVTQFGKPVTLSCSQTLNHNVMYWYQQKSSQAPKLLFHYYDKDFNNEADTPDNFQSRRPNTSFCFLDIRSPGLGDTAMYLCATSRDRQGDQPQHFGDGTRLSIL.

The chain couples TRBV18 to TRBJ1-1, with D possibly matching TRBD1 (5 bases). The V end was cut by 6 bases, the J end by 1 base, with 9 bases between. Germline CDR1 KGHSH, CDR2 LQKENI. This CDR3 comprises 13 residues. The CDR3 loop reads CASSGDRNTEAFF. The CDR3 DNA follows: TGTGCCAGCTCGGGAGACAGGAACACTGAAGCTTTCTTT.

V gene TRBV5-5 combines with J gene TRBJ1-1; maybe TRBD1 (5 bases). Trimming took 6 bases from V and 7 from J, leaving 13 bases between them. Per the germline V gene, CDR1 is SGHKS and CDR2 is YYEKEE (reference sequence). CDR3 size: 12 residues. The CDR3 nucleotides are TGTGCCAGCACCCCTAGCGGGGGTGAAGCTTTCTTT. Translation gives CASTPSGGEAFF.

The chain is built from TRBV29-1 and TRBJ2-3; 16 nucleotides align to TRBD2. The ends lost 6 bases at V and 1 base at J; junction bases unmatched: 7. Germline CDR1 and CDR2: SQVTM and ANQGSEA. The CDR3 has 17 amino acids. This CDR3 reads CSVAGTSGRGGTDTQYF. The CDR3 region has the DNA TGCAGCGTAGCCGGGACTAGCGGGAGGGGTGGCACAGATACGCAGTATTTT.

The chain employs TRBV30 and TRBJ1-3; no reliable D call. CDR1 is GTSNPN and CDR2 is SVGIG in the germline V gene (reference sequence). This CDR3 comprises 13 residues. Trimming cost V 3 bases and J 0 bases, with 6 bases left between them. The CDR3 protein is CAWRRDSGNTIYF. The CDR3, as DNA: TGTGCCTGGAGACGGGACTCTGGAAACACCATATATTTT. Complete variable domain (other parts from reference TRBV30 and TRBJ1-3): SQTIHQWPATLVQPVGSPLSLECTVEGTSNPNLYWYRQAAGRGLQLLFYSVGIGQISSEVPQNLSASRPQDRQFILSSKKLLLSDSGFYLCAWRRDSGNTIYFGEGSWLTVV.

This chain connects TRBV23-1 to TRBJ1-4, with TRBD1 matching 7 bases. TRBV23-1 is reported as an ORF; its role is uncertain. The CDR3 has 14 residues. V lost 7 bases and J lost 7; bases outside the gene matches: 9. The CDR3 nucleotides read TGCGCCAGCACCCAACAGGGGAGTCGTGAAAAACTGTTTTTT. Encoded protein: CASTQQGSREKLFF.

The chain uses TRBV7-9 and TRBJ1-5; possible D gene TRBD1, 5 bases. Germline V gene lookup returns CDR1 SEHNR and CDR2 FQNEAQ (reference sequence). This CDR3 has 18 residues. V was cut by 2 bases and J by 0 bases, with 17 bases left in between. The CDR3 region has the DNA TGTGCCAGCAGCTTACTTGGACACCTCATGTATAGCAATCAGCCCCAGCATTTT. It is translated as CASSLLGHLMYSNQPQHF.

This clone was recorded only once. This rearrangement joins TRBV15 to TRBJ1-2; D gene uncertain. Germline-derived CDR1 and CDR2 are LNHNV and YYDKDF (reference sequence). The CDR3 is 14 residues long. Trimming shortened V by 0 bases and J by 6 bases, and 11 bases separated the two germline ends. The CDR3 reads CATSRDPTGDGYTF. Here the CDR3 DNA reads TGTGCCACCAGCAGAGATCCCACTGGCGATGGCTACACCTTC.

This clone was detected ten times or more. The V gene is TRBV7-2, the J gene TRBJ2-3; 9 nucleotides agree with TRBD2. Germline values: CDR1 SGHTA, CDR2 FQGNSA. The CDR3 totals 14 residues. The J segment lost 9 bases and the V segment lost 4 bases, leaving 8 bases of the junction unmatched. The CDR3 DNA reads as TGTGCCAGCAGCTCAACCGGGACTAGCAACACGCAGTATTTT. It yields the protein CASSSTGTSNTQYF. Based on the CDR3 plus reference TRBV7-2 and TRBJ2-3, the full variable domain is GAGVSQSPSNKVTEKGKDVELRCDPISGHTALYWYRQSLGQGLEFLIYFQGNSAPDKSGLPSDRFSAERTGGSVSTLTIQRTQQEDSAVYLCASSSTGTSNTQYFGPGTRLTVL.